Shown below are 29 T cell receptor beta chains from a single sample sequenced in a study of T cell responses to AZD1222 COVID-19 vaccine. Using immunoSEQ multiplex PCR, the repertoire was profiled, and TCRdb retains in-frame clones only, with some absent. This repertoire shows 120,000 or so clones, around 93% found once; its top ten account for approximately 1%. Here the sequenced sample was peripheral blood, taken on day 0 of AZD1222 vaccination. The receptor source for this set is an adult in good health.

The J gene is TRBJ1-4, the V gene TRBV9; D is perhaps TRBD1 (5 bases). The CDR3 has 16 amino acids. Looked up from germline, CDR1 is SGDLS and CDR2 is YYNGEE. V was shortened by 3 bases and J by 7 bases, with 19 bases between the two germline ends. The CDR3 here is CASSALGRGGVEKLFF. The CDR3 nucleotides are TGTGCCAGCAGCGCTCTAGGGAGGGGAGGCGTTGAAAAACTGTTTTTT.

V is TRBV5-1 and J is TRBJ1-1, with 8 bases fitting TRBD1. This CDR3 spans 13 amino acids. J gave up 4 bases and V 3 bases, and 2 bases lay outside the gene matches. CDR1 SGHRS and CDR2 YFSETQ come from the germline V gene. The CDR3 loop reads CASSSGQGTEAFF. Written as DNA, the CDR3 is TGCGCCAGCAGCTCAGGACAGGGCACTGAAGCTTTCTTT.

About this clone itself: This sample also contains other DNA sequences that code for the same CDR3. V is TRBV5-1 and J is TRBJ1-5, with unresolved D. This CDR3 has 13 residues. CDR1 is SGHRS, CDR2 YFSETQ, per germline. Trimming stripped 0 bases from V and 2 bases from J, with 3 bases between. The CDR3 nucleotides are TGCGCCAGCAGCTTGGATGGCAATCAGCCCCAGCATTTT. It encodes CASSLDGNQPQHF.

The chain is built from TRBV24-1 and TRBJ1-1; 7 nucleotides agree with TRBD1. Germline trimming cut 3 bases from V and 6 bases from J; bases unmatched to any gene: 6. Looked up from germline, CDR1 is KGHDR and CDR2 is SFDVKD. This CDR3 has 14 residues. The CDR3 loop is CATSDDRDGAEAFF. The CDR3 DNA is TGTGCCACCAGTGATGACAGGGATGGGGCTGAAGCTTTCTTT.

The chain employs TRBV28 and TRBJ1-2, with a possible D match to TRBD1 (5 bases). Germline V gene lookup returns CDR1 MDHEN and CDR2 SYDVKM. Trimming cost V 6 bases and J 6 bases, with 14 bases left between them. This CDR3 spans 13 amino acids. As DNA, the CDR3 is TGTGCCAGCAGGGCAGGGCTCGGGGATGGCTACACCTTC. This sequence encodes CASRAGLGDGYTF.

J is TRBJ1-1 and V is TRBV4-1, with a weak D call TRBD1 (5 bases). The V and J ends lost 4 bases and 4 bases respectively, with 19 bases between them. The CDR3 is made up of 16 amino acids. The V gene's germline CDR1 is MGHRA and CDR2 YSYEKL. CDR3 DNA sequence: TGCGCCAGCAGCCTACGGGGCCTGGGCAGGAGCACTGAAGCTTTCTTT. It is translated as CASSLRGLGRSTEAFF.

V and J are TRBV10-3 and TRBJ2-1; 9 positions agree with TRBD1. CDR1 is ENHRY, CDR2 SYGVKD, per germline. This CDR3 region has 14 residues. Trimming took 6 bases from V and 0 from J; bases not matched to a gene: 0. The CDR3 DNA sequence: TGTGCCATCAGGGACAGGGGCTCCTACAATGAGCAGTTCTTC. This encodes CAIRDRGSYNEQFF.

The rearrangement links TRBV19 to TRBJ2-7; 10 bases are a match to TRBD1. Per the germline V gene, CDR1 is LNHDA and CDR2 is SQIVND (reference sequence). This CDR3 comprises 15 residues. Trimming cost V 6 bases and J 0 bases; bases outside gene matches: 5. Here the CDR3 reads CASRVGQGFSYEQYF. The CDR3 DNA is TGTGCCAGTAGAGTGGGACAGGGGTTCTCCTACGAGCAGTACTTC.

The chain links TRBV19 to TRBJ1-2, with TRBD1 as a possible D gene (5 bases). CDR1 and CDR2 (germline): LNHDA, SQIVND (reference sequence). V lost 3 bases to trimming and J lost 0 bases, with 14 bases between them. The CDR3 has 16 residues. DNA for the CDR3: TGTGCCAGTAGTATTACTGGGGGTTTGGCTAACTATGGCTACACCTTC. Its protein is CASSITGGLANYGYTF.

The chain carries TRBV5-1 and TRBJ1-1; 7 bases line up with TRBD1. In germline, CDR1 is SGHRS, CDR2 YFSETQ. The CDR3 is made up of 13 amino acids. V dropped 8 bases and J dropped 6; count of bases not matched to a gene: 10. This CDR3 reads CASKETGTAEAFF. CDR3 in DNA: TGCGCCAGTAAAGAAACCGGGACAGCTGAAGCTTTCTTT.

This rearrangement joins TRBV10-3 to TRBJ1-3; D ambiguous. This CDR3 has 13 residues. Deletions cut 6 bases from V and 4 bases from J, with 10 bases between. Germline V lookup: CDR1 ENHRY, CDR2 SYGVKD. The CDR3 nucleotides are TGTGCCATCAGGTGGACGGAGGGAAACACCATATATTTT. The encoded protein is CAIRWTEGNTIYF.

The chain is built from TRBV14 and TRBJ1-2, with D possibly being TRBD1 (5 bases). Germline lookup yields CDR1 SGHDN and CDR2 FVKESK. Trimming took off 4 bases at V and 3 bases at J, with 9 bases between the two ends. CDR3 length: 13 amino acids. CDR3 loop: CASSPGLDYGYTF. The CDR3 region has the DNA TGTGCCAGCAGCCCGGGACTTGACTATGGCTACACCTTC.

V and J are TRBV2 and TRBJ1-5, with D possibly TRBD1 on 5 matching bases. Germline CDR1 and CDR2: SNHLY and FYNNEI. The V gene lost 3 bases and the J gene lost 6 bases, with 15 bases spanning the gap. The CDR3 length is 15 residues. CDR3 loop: CASSDGTAEFQPQHF. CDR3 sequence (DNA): TGTGCCAGCAGTGACGGGACCGCCGAATTTCAGCCCCAGCATTTT.

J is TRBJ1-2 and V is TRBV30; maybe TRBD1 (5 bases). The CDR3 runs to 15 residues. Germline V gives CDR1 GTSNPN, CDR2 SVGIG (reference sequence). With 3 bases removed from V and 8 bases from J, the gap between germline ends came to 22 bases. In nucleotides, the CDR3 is TGTGCCTGGAGCAGCCAGCAGGGAGCCATGAGGGGCTACACCTTC. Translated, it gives CAWSSQQGAMRGYTF.

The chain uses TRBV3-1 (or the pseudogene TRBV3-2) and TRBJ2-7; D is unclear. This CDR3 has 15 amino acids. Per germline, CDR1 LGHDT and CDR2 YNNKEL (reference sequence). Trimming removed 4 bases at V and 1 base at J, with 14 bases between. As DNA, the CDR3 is TGTGCCAGCAGCCCCACAGTAAGAGGTTCCTACGAGCAGTACTTC. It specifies CASSPTVRGSYEQYF.

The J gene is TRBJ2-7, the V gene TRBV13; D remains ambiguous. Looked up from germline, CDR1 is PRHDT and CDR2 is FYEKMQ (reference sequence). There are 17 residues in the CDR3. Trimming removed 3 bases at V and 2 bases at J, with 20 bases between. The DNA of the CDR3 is TGTGCCAGCAGCTTCCACAGAACATCTCCGCCCCCCTACGAGCAGTACTTC. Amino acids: CASSFHRTSPPPYEQYF.

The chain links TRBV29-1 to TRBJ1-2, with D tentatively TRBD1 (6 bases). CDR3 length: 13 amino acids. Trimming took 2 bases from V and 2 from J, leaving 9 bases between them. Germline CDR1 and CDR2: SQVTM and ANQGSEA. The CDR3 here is CSVEMDSNYGYTF. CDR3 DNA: TGCAGCGTTGAAATGGACAGCAACTATGGCTACACCTTC.

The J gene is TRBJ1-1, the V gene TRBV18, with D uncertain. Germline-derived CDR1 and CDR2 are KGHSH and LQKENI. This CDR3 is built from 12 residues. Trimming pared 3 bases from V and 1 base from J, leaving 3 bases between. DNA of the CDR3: TGTGCCAGCTCACCTACGAACACTGAAGCTTTCTTT. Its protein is CASSPTNTEAFF.

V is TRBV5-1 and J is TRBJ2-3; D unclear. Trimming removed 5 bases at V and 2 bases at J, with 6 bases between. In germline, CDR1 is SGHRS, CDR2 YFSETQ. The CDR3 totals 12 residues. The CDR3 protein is CASRENTDTQYF. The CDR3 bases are TGCGCCAGCAGGGAGAACACAGATACGCAGTATTTT. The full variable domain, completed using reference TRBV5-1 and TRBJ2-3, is KAGVTQTPRYLIKTRGQQVTLSCSPISGHRSVSWYQQTPGQGLQFLFEYFSETQRNKGNFPGRFSGRQFSNSRSEMNVSTLELGDSALYLCASRENTDTQYFGPGTRLTVL.

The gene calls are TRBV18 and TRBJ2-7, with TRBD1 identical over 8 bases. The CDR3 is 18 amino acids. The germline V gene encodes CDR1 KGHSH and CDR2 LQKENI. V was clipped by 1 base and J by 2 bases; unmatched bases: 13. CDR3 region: CASSPLLGARTGPYEQYF. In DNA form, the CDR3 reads TGTGCCAGCTCACCACTTCTTGGAGCCAGGACAGGGCCCTACGAGCAGTACTTC.

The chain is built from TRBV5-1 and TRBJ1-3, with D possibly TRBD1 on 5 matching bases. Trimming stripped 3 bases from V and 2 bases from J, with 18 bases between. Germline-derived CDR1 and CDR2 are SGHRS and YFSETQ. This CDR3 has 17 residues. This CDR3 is CASSSGTDRETGNTIYF. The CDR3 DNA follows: TGCGCCAGCAGCTCAGGGACCGACCGGGAAACTGGAAACACCATATATTTT.

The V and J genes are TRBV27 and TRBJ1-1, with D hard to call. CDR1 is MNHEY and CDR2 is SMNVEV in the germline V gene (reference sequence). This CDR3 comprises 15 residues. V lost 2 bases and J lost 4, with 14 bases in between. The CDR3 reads CASSLDRVSGTEAFF. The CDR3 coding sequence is TGTGCCAGCAGTTTAGATCGGGTCTCGGGCACTGAAGCTTTCTTT.

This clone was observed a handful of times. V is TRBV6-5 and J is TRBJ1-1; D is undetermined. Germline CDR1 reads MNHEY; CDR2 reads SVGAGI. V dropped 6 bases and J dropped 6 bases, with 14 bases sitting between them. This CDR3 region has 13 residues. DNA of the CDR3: TGTGCCAGCAGAACCGGTGTTAGTCCTGAAGCTTTCTTT. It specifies CASRTGVSPEAFF.

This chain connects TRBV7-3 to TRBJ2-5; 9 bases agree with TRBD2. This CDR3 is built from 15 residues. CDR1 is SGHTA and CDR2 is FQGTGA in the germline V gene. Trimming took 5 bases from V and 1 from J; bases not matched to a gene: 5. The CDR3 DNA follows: TGTGCCAGCAGCCTAAGCGGGGGGTCCCAAGAGACCCAGTACTTC. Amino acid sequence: CASSLSGGSQETQYF.

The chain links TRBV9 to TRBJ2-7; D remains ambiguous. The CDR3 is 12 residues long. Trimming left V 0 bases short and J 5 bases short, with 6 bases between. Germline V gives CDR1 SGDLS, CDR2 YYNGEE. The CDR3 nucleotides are TGTGCCAGCAGCGTAGGACGGGACGAGCAGTACTTC. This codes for CASSVGRDEQYF.

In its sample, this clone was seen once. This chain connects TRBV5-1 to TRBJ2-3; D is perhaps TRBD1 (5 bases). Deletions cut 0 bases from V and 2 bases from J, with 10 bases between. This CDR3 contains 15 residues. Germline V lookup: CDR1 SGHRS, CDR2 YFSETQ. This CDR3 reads CASSLEPGSTDTQYF. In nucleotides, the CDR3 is TGCGCCAGCAGCTTGGAGCCAGGGTCCACAGATACGCAGTATTTT.

The CDR3 DNA reads as TGTGCCAGCGAATCCGACAGGTACGATGGCTACACCTTC. This codes for CASESDRYDGYTF. J is TRBJ1-2 and V is TRBV28; D might be TRBD1 (6 bases). Germline loops: CDR1 MDHEN, CDR2 SYDVKM. V shed 8 bases and J shed 6 bases, with 16 bases lying between them. The CDR3 length is 13 residues.

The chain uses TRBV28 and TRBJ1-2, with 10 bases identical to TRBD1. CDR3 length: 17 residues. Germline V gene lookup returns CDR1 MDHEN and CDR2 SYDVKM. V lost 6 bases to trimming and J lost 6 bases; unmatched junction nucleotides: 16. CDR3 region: CASSSGRGTGVRDGYTF. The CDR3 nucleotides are TGTGCCAGCAGCTCTGGTCGGGGGACAGGGGTGCGTGATGGCTACACCTTC.

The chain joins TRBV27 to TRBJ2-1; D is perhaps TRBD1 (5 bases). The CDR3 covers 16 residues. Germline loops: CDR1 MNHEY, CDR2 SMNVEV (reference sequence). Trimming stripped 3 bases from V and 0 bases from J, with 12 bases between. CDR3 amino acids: CASSFLGHASYNEQFF. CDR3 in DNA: TGTGCCAGCAGTTTCCTAGGACACGCCTCCTACAATGAGCAGTTCTTC.